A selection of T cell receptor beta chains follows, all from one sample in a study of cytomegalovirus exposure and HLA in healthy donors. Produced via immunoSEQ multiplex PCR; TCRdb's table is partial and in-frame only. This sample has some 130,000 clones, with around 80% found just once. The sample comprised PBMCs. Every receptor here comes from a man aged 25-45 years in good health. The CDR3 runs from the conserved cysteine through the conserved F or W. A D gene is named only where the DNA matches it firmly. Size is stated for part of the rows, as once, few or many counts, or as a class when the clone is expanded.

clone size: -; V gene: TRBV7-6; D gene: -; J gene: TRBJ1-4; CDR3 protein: CASSFGGAPGVEKLFF; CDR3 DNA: TGTGCCAGCAGCTTTGGTGGGGCTCCAGGAGTTGAAAAACTGTTTTTT
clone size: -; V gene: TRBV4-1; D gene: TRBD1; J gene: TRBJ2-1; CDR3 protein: CASSQVFPGTGGGEQFF; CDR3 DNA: TGCGCCAGCAGCCAAGTTTTCCCCGGGACAGGGGGCGGTGAGCAGTTCTTC
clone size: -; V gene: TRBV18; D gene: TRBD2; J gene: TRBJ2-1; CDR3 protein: CASSPTAGSSYNEQFF; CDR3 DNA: TGTGCCAGCTCACCAACAGCGGGGAGCTCCTACAATGAGCAGTTCTTC
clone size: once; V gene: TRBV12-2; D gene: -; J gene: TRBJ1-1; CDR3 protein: CASRSGRVRNTEAFF; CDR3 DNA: TGTGCAAGTCGCTCGGGGAGGGTCCGGAACACTGAAGCTTTCTTT
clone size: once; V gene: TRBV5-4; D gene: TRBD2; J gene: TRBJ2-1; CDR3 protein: CASSPLSGTTYNEQFF; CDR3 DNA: TGTGCCAGCAGCCCACTCAGCGGGACCACCTACAATGAGCAGTTCTTC
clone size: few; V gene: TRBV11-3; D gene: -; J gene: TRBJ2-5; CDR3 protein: CASSSSSPGLPQGTQYF; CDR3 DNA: TGTGCCAGCAGCTCCAGCAGCCCGGGACTGCCGCAAGGAACCCAGTACTTC
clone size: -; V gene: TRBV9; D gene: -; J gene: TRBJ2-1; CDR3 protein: CASSVGPGGGDEQFF; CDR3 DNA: TGTGCCAGCAGCGTAGGTCCTGGGGGAGGCGATGAGCAGTTCTTC
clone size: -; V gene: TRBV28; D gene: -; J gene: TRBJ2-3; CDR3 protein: CASSPRTDTDTQYF; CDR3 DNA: TGTGCCAGCAGTCCAAGGACAGACACAGATACGCAGTATTTT
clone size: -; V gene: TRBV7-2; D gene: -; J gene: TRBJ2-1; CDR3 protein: CASSGTPGVNEQFF; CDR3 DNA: TGTGCCAGCAGCGGAACTCCGGGAGTCAATGAGCAGTTCTTC
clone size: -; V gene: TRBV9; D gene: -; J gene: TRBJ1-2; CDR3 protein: CASSVGGGNYGYTF; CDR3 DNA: TGTGCCAGCAGCGTAGGGGGCGGAAACTATGGCTACACCTTC
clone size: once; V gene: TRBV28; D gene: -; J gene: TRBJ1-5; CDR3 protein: CASSLQGRSQPQHF; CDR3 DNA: TGTGCCAGCAGCCTGCAGGGTCGGAGTCAGCCCCAGCATTTT
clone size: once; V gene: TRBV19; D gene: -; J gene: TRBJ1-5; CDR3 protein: CASSMYRASNQPQHF; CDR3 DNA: TGTGCCAGTAGTATGTACAGGGCGAGCAATCAGCCCCAGCATTTT
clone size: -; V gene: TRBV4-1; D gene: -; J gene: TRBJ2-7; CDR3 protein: CASSQDIGDTRYEQYF; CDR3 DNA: TGCGCCAGCAGCCAAGATATAGGGGACACCCGCTACGAGCAGTACTTC
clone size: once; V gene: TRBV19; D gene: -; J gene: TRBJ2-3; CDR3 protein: CASSRGSGSSTDTQYF; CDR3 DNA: TGTGCCAGTAGTCGAGGGTCGGGGTCTAGCACAGATACGCAGTATTTT
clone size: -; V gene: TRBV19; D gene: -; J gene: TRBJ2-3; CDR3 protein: CASSIQGSDTQYF; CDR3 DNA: TGTGCCAGTAGTATTCAGGGTTCAGATACGCAGTATTTT
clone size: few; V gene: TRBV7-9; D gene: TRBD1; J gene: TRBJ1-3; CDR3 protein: CASSLSDRASGNTIYF; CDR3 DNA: TGTGCCAGCAGCCTTTCGGACAGGGCCAGCGGAAACACCATATATTTT
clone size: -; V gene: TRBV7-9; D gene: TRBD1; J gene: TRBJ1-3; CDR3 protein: CASRTGAGGNTIYF; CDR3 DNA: TGTGCCAGCAGAACAGGGGCGGGTGGAAACACCATATATTTT
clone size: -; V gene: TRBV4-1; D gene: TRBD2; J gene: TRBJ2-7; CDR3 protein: CASSQDLGGYEQYF; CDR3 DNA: TGCGCCAGCAGCCAAGATCTGGGAGGGTACGAGCAGTACTTC
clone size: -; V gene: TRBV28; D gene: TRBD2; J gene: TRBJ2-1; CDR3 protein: CASSFGSGSMRHEQFF; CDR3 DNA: TGTGCCAGCAGTTTTGGCAGCGGGAGTATGCGCCATGAGCAGTTCTTC
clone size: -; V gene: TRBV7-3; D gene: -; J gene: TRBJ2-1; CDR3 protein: CASSLKQGGGNEQFF; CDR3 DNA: TGTGCCAGCAGCTTAAAACAGGGTGGGGGTAATGAGCAGTTCTTC
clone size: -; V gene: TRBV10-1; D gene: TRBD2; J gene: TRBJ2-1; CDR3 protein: CASSGGTSGPSYNEQFF; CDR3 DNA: TGCGCCAGCAGTGGGGGGACTAGCGGGCCCTCCTACAATGAGCAGTTCTTC
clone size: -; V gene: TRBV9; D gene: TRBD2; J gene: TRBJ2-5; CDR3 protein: CASSVGGAGRETQYF; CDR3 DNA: TGTGCCAGCAGCGTAGGGGGAGCGGGGCGAGAGACCCAGTACTTC
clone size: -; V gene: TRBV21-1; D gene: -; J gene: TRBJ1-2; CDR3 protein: CASSKAPWGVVRCYTF; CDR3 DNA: TGTGCCAGCAGCAAAGCCCCTTGGGGGGTGGTAAGGTGCTACACCTTC
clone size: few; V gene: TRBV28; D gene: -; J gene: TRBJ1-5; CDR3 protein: CASSSYSNQPQHF; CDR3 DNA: TGTGCCAGCAGTTCGTATAGCAATCAGCCCCAGCATTTT
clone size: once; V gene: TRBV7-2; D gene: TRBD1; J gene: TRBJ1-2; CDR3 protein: CASSYGTGGARGYTF; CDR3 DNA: TGTGCCAGCAGCTACGGGACAGGGGGCGCGAGGGGCTACACCTTC
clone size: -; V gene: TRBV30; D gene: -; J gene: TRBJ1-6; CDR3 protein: CAWSAGGGQGPDSPLHF; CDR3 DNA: TGTGCCTGGAGTGCCGGGGGGGGTCAGGGCCCGGATTCACCCCTCCACTTT
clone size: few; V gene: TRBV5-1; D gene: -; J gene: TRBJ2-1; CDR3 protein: CASSFASEYNEQFF; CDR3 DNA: TGCGCCAGCAGCTTCGCTAGCGAATACAATGAGCAGTTCTTC
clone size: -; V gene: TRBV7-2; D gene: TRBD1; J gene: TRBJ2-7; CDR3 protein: CASSQAGTGYREQYF; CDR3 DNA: TGTGCCAGCAGCCAAGCCGGGACAGGGTATCGGGAGCAGTACTTC
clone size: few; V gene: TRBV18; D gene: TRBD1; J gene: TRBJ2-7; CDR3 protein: CASSPPGTVRMEQYF; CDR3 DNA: TGTGCCAGCTCACCACCTGGGACAGTCCGCATGGAGCAGTACTTC
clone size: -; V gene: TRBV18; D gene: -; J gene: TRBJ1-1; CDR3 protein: CASSQGQNTEAFF; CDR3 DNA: TGTGCCAGCTCACAAGGACAGAACACTGAAGCTTTCTTT
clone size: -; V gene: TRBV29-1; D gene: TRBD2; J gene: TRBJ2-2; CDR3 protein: CSVVRVAGGNTGELFF; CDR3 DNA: TGCAGCGTTGTAAGGGTAGCGGGAGGGAACACCGGGGAGCTGTTTTTT
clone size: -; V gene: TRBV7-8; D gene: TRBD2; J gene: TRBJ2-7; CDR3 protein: CASSFHLAGGAEQYF; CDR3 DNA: TGTGCCAGCAGCTTCCACCTAGCGGGAGGGGCCGAGCAGTACTTC
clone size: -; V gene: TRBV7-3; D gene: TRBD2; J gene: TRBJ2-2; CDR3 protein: CASSFPGLVIRELFF; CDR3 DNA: TGTGCCAGCAGCTTTCCGGGACTAGTAATTAGGGAGCTGTTTTTT
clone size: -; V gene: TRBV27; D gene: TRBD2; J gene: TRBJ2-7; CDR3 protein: CASSPPGTTEQYF; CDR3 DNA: TGTGCCAGCAGTCCCCCTGGGACTACCGAGCAGTACTTC
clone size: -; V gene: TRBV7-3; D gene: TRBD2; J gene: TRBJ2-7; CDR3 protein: CASSSGLAGDEQYF; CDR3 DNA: TGTGCCAGCAGCTCCGGACTAGCGGGAGACGAGCAGTACTTC
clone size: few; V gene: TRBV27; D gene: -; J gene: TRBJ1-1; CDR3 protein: CASSLSKNTEAFF; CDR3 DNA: TGTGCCAGCAGTTTAAGCAAGAACACTGAAGCTTTCTTT
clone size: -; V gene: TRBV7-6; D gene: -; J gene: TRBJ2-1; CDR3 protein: CASSLELVGRYNEQFF; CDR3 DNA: TGTGCCAGCAGTTTAGAGTTGGTAGGGAGGTACAATGAGCAGTTCTTC
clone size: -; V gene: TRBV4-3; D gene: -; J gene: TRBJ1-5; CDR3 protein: CASSQDGQGPGPQHF; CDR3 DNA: TGCGCCAGCAGCCAAGACGGGCAGGGCCCAGGACCCCAGCATTTT
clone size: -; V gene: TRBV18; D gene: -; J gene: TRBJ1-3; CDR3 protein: CASSPSLGGRLSGNTIYF; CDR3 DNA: TGTGCCAGCTCACCTTCCCTCGGAGGCAGGCTCTCTGGAAACACCATATATTTT
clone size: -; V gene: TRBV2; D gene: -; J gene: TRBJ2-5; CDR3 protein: CASRAREWEETQYF; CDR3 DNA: TGTGCCAGCAGAGCTAGGGAGTGGGAAGAGACCCAGTACTTC
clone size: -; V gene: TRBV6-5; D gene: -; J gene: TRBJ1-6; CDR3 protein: CASSYLSSYNSPLHF; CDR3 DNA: TGTGCCAGCAGTTACTTGAGCTCCTATAATTCACCCCTCCACTTT
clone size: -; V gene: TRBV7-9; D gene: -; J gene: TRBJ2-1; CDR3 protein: CASSLFDRNEQFF; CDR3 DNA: TGTGCCAGCAGCTTATTCGACAGAAATGAGCAGTTCTTC
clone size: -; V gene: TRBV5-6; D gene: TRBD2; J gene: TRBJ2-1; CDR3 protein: CANSLGLAAYNEQFF; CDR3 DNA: TGTGCCAACAGCCTGGGACTAGCGGCTTACAATGAGCAGTTCTTC
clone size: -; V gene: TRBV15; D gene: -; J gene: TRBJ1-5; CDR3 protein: CATSRAGGRVDQPQHF; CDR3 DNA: TGTGCCACCAGCAGAGCCGGGGGGAGAGTGGATCAGCCCCAGCATTTT
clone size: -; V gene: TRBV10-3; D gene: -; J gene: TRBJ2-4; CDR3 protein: CAASPGEENIQYF; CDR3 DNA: TGTGCCGCCTCTCCCGGGGAAGAAAACATTCAGTACTTC